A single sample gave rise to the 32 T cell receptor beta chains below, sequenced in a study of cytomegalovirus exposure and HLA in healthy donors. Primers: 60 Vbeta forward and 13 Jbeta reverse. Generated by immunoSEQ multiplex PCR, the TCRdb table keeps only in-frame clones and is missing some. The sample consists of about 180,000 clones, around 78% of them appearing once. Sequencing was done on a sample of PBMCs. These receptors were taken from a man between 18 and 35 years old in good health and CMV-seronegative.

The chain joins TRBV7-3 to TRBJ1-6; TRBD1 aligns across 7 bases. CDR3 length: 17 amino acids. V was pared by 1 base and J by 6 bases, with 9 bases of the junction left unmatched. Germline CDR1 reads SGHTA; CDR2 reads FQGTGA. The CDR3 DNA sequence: TGTGCCAGCAGCTTAAACGGGGGGGCAGGGGGTAATTCACCCCTCCACTTT. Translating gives CASSLNGGAGGNSPLHF.

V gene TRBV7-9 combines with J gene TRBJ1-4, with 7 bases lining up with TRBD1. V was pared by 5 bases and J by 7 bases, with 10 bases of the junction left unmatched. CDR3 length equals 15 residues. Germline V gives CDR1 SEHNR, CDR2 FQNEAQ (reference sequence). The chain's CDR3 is CASSHTQGGSEKLFF. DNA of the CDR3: TGTGCCAGCAGCCACACCCAGGGGGGTAGTGAAAAACTGTTTTTT.

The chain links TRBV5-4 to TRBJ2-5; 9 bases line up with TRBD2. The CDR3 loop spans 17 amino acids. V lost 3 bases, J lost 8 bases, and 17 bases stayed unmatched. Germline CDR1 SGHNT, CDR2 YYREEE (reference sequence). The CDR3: CASSSPGGRRGGTTQYF. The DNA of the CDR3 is TGTGCCAGCAGCTCCCCCGGGGGACGGCGGGGGGGTACAACCCAGTACTTC. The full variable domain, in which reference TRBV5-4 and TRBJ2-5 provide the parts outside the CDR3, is ETGVTQSPTHLIKTRGQQVTLRCSSQSGHNTVSWYQQALGQGPQFIFQYYREEENGRGNFPPRFSGLQFPNYSSELNVNALELDDSALYLCASSSPGGRRGGTTQYFGPGTRLLVL.

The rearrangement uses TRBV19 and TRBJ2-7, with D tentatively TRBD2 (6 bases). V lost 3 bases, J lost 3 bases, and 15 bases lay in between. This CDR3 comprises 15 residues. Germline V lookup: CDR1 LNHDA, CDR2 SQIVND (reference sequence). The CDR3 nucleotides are TGTGCCAGTAGTATGGGAGGATCGGGCGTCTACGAGCAGTACTTC. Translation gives CASSMGGSGVYEQYF.

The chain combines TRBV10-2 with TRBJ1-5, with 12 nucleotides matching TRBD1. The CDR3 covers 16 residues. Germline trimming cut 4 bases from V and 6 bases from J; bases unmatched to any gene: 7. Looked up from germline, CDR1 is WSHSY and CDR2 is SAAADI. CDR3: CASSGGQGAFGQPQHF. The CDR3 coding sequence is TGCGCCAGCAGTGGGGGACAGGGGGCTTTTGGTCAGCCCCAGCATTTT.

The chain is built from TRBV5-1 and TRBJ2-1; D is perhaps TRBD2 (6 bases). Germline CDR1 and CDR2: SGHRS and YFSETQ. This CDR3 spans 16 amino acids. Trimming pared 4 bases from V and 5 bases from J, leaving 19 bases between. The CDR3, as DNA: TGCGCCAGCAGCATCGGGAGACCCGGGTCCCACAATGAGCAGTTCTTC. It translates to CASSIGRPGSHNEQFF.

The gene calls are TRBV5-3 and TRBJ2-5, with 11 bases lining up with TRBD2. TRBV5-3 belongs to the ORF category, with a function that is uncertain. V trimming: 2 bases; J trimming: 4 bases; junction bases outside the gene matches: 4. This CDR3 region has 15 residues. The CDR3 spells CARSFGTSGLETQYF. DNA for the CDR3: TGTGCCAGAAGCTTCGGGACTAGCGGCTTAGAGACCCAGTACTTC.

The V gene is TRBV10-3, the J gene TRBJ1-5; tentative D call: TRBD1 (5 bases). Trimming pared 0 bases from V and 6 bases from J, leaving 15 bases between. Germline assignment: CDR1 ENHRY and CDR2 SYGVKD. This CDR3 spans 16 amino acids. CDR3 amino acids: CAISESGTGLGQPQHF. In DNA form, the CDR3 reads TGTGCCATCAGTGAGTCGGGTACAGGTTTAGGTCAGCCCCAGCATTTT.

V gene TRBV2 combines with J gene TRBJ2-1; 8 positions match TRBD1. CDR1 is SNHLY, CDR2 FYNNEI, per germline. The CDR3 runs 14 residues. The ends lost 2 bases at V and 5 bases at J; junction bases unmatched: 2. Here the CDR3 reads CASSELRGHNEQFF. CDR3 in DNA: TGTGCCAGCAGTGAACTCAGGGGGCACAATGAGCAGTTCTTC.

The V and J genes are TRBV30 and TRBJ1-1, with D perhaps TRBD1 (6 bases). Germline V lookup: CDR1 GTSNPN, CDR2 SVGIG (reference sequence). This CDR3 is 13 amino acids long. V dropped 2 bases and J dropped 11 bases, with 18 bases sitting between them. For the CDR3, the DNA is TGTGCCTGGAGTCTCATACCGACAGGTGGGGCTTTCTTT. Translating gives CAWSLIPTGGAFF. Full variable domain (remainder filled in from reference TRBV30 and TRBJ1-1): SQTIHQWPATLVQPVGSPLSLECTVEGTSNPNLYWYRQAAGRGLQLLFYSVGIGQISSEVPQNLSASRPQDRQFILSSKKLLLSDSGFYLCAWSLIPTGGAFFGQGTRLTVV.

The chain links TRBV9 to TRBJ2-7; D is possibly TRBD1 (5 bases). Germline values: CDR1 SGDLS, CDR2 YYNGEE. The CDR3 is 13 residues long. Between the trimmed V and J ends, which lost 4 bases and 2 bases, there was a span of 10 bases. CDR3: CASSSDIAYEQYF. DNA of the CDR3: TGTGCCAGCAGCTCGGACATTGCCTACGAGCAGTACTTC.

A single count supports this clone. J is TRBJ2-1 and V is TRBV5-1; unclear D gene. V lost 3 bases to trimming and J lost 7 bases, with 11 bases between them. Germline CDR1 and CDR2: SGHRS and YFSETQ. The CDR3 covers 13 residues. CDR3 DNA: TGCGCCAGCAGCTACCACTATCGGAATGAGCAGTTCTTC. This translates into CASSYHYRNEQFF.

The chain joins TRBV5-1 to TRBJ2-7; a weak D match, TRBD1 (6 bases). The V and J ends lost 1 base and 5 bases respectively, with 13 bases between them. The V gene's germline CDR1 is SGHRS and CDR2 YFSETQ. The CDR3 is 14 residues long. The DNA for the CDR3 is TGCGCCAGCAGCTTGTACAGGGTGAGCGACGAGCAGTACTTC. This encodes CASSLYRVSDEQYF.

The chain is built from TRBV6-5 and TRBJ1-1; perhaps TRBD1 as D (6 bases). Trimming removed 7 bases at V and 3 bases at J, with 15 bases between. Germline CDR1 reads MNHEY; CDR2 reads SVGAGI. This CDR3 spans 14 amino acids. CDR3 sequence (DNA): TGTGCCAGCACCGGCTCGGGGGGCTACACTGAAGCTTTCTTT. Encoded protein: CASTGSGGYTEAFF.

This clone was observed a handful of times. The CDR3, as DNA: TGTGCCTGGAGTGGCGGCCAAAAGCAGTATTTT. As protein: CAWSGGQKQYF. The J gene is TRBJ2-3, the V gene TRBV30; no firm D call. Between the trimmed V and J ends, which lost 1 base and 11 bases, there was a span of 10 bases. CDR1 is GTSNPN and CDR2 is SVGIG in the germline V gene (reference sequence). The CDR3 spans 11 residues.

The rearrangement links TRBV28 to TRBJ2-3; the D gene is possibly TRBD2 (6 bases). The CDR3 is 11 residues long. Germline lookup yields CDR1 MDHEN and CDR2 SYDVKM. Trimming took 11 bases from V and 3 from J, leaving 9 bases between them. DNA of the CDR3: TGTGCCGGGCGGGGAACAGATACGCAGTATTTT. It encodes CAGRGTDTQYF.

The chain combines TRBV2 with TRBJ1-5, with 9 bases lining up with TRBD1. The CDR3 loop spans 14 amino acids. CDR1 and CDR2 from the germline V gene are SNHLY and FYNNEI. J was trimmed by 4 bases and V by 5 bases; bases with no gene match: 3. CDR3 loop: CASSLTGGNQPQHF. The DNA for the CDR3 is TGTGCCAGCAGTCTGACAGGGGGGAATCAGCCCCAGCATTTT.

DNA of the CDR3: TGCAGCGCGGGGGATGGCGGGATTTTCAGCGAGCAGTTCTTC. Protein: CSAGDGGIFSEQFF. This sequence joins TRBV29-1 and TRBJ2-1; possibly TRBD2 for D (6 bases). This CDR3 is 14 amino acids long. From germline, CDR1 is SQVTM and CDR2 ANQGSEA. V was trimmed by 7 bases and J by 10 bases, leaving 23 bases between them.

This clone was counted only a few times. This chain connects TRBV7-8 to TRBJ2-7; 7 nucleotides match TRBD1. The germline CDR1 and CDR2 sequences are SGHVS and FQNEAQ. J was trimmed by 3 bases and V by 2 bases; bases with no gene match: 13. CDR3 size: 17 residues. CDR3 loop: CASSLPLDRVRSYEQYF. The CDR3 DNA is TGTGCCAGCAGCTTACCGCTAGACAGGGTGAGGAGCTACGAGCAGTACTTC.

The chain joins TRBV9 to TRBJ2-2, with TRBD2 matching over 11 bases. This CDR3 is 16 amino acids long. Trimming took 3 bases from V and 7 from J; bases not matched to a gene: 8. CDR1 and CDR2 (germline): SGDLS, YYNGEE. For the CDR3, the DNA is TGTGCCAGCAGCGCGACTAGCGGGGCTTTGATCGGGGAGCTGTTTTTT. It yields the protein CASSATSGALIGELFF.

The CDR3 spells CASSWGRGGDQPQHF. CDR3 sequence (DNA): TGTGCCAGCAGCTGGGGTCGGGGGGGAGATCAGCCCCAGCATTTT. The chain uses TRBV11-3 and TRBJ1-5; perhaps TRBD1 as D (5 bases). Germline assignment: CDR1 SGHNT and CDR2 YENEEA. The CDR3 has 15 amino acids. V was trimmed by 4 bases and J by 5 bases, leaving 15 bases between them.

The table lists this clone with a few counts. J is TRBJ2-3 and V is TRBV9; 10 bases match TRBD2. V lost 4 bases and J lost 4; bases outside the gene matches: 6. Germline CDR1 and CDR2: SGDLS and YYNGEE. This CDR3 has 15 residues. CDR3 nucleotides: TGTGCCAGCAGCTGGGAAGGACTAGCGGCAGATACGCAGTATTTT. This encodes CASSWEGLAADTQYF.

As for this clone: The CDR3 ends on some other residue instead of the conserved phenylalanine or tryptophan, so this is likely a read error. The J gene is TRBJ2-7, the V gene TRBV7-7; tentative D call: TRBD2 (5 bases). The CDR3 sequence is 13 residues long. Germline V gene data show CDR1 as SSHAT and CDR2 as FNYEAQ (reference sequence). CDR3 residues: CASSRDRATEQYL. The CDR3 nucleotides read TGTGCTAGCAGCCGGGATCGCGCCACCGAGCAGTACCTC.

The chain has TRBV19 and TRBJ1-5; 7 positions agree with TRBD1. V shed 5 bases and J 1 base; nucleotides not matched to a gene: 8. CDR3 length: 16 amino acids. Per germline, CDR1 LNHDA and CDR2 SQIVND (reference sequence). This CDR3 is CASSLTGARSNQPQHF. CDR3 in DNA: TGTGCCAGTAGTCTAACAGGGGCCCGGAGCAATCAGCCCCAGCATTTT.

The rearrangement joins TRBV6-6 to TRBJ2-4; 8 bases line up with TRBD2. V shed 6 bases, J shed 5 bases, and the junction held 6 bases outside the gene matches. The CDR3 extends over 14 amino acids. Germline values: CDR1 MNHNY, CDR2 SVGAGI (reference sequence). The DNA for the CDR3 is TGTGCCAGCAGGATCGGGACTAGGCAAAACATTCAGTACTTC. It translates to CASRIGTRQNIQYF.

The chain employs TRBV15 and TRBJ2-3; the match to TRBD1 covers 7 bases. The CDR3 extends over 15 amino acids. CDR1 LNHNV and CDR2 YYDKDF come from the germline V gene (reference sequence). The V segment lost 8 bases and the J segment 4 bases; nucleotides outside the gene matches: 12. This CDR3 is CATLRPGQAADTQYF. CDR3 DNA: TGTGCCACCTTGAGACCCGGACAGGCGGCAGATACGCAGTATTTT.

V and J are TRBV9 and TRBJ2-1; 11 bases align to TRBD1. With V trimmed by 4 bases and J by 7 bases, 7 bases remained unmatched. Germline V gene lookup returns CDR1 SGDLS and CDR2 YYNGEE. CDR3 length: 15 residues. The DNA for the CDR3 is TGTGCCAGCAGCCGGGGACAGGGGGTTAGTAATGAGCAGTTCTTC. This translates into CASSRGQGVSNEQFF.

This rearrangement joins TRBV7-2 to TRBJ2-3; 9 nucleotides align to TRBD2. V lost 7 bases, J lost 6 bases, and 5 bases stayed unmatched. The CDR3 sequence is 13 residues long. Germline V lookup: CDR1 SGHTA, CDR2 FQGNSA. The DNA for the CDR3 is TGTGCCAGCACGGCGGGGGGGCCGGATACGCAGTATTTT. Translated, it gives CASTAGGPDTQYF.

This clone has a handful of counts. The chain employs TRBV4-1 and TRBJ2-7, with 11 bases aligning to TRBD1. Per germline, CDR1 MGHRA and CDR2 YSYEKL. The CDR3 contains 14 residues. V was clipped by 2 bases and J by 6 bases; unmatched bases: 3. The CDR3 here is CASSQIGTGGEQYF. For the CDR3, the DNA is TGCGCCAGCAGCCAAATAGGGACAGGGGGCGAGCAGTACTTC.

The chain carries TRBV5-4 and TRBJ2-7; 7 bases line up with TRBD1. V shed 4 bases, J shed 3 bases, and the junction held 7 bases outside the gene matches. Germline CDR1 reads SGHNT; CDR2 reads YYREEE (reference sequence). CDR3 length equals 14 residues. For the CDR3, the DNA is TGTGCCAGCAGCCCGGCGGCAGGGGGCTACGAGCAGTACTTC. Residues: CASSPAAGGYEQYF.

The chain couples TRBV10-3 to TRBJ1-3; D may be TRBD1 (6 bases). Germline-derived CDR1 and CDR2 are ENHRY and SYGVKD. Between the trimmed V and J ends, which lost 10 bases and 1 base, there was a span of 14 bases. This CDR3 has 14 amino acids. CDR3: CATKDSGSGNTIYF. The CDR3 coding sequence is TGTGCCACCAAGGACAGCGGATCTGGAAACACCATATATTTT.

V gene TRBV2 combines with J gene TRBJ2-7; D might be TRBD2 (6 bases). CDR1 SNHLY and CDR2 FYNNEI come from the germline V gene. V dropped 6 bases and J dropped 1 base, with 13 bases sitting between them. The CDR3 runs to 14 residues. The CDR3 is CASRGQRVSYEQYF. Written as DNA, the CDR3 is TGTGCCAGCAGAGGGCAGCGGGTGTCCTACGAGCAGTACTTC.